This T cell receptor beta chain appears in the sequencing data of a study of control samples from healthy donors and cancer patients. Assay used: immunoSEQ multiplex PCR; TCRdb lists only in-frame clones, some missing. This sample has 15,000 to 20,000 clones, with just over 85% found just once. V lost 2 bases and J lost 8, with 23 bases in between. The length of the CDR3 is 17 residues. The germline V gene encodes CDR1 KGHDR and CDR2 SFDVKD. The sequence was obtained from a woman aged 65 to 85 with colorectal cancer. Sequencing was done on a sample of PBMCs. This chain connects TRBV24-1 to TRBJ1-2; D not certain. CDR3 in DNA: TGTGCCACCAGTGATTCCCGTCCGAGGCAAGGCTATGGAGGCTACACCTTC. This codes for CATSDSRPRQGYGGYTF.